This T cell receptor (beta chain) was sequenced during a study of monozygotic twins with inflammatory bowel disease. A total RNA quantity of roughly 3,300 ng went into each TCR library. From the 5' RACE reads, TCRdb lists one entry per CDR3 protein and no DNA. In total, the table holds about 210,000 distinct CDR3 sequences. The study, taken as a whole, reports: Differing immunosuppressive treatments may have added variability to patient repertoires. Clonotypes shared with others were fewer in IBD patients than in healthy twins, especially with disease activity.

This CDR3 spans 14 amino acids. CDR1 DFQATT and CDR2 SNEGSKA come from the germline V gene (reference sequence). With regard to this clonotype: Its antigen is not identified.

The sequence came from a human donor with ulcerative colitis or Crohn's disease, or a healthy co-twin of an affected twin (not recorded which). The rearrangement uses TRBV20-1 and TRBJ1-1; checking the TCRdb D call of TRBD1 is not possible without DNA. Sequences were obtained from blood. CDR3: CSAQTGGAGTEAFF.